Each of the 28 T cell receptor beta chains below was sequenced from the same sample in a study of blood T cells in healthy people across ages. Together with a sample-barcoded 5' primer, a J-beta primer mix was included in a second PCR lasting about 6 to 11 cycles. TCRdb used MiXCR to reprocess the 5' RACE reads, holding one entry per CDR3 protein. The sample includes some 710,000 distinct CDR3 sequences, about 20% seen only once; the top ten take about 22%. Sequencing was carried out using blood. All receptors come from an older man in good health.

This clonotype occurred a few times. The rearrangement uses TRBV4-2 and TRBJ1-4; D not resolved. This CDR3 has 16 residues. V lost 4 bases and J lost 0, with 12 bases in between. Germline V gives CDR1 LGHNA, CDR2 YNFKEQ. CDR3 nucleotide sequence: TGTGCCAGCAGCCGGACGCGACTTGCAACTAATGAAAAACTGTTTTTT. Translation: CASSRTRLATNEKLFF.

On this clonotype: One end of the junction is discordant with germline, which a read error may explain. The chain recombines TRBV29-1 with TRBJ1-2, with 7 bases fitting TRBD1. Germline CDR1 SQVTM, CDR2 ANQGSEA. The length of the CDR3 is 16 residues. DNA of the CDR3: TGCAGCGTTGACCCCGGGACAGTACTCACGGGGTATGGCTACGCCTTC. Amino acid sequence: CSVDPGTVLTGYGYAF. Filled out from reference TRBV29-1 and TRBJ1-2, the complete variable domain reads SAVISQKPSRDICQRGTSLTIQCQVDSQVTMMFWYRQQPGQSLTLIATANQGSEATYESGFVIDKFPISRPNLTFSTLTVSNMSPEDSSIYLCSVDPGTVLTGYGYAFGSGTRLTVV.

CDR3 protein: CSALPGLAGVETQYF. In nucleotides, the CDR3 is TGCAGCGCCCTCCCCGGACTAGCGGGAGTAGAGACCCAGTACTTC. This chain uses TRBV29-1 with TRBJ2-5; the match to TRBD2 covers 13 bases. The CDR3 consists of 15 residues. V shed 7 bases, J shed 4 bases, and the junction held 9 bases outside the gene matches. The germline V gene encodes CDR1 SQVTM and CDR2 ANQGSEA. Full variable domain (missing parts from reference TRBV29-1 and TRBJ2-5): SAVISQKPSRDICQRGTSLTIQCQVDSQVTMMFWYRQQPGQSLTLIATANQGSEATYESGFVIDKFPISRPNLTFSTLTVSNMSPEDSSIYLCSALPGLAGVETQYFGPGTRLLVL.

A few counts support this clonotype. The rearrangement links TRBV5-6 to TRBJ2-5; 8 bases agree with TRBD1. The J call is doubtful: the DNA matches TRBJ2-7 better. The CDR3 consists of 21 residues. Germline loops: CDR1 SGHDT, CDR2 YYEEEE. The CDR3 nucleotides read TGTGCCAGCAGCTTGCTCTCCTCAGGGGGCGCGATCGGGATATCTTTATACGAGCAGTACTTC. Protein: CASSLLSSGGAIGISLYEQYF.

The J gene is TRBJ2-1, the V gene TRBV4-3; D uncertain. Germline CDR1 LGHNA, CDR2 YSLEER. Between the trimmed V and J ends, which lost 2 bases and 12 bases, there was a span of 14 bases. This CDR3 region has 13 residues. The CDR3 DNA follows: TGCGCCAGCAGCCAAACGAACGGGCTTAGGCAGTTCTTC. Translating gives CASSQTNGLRQFF.

This clonotype was detected ten times or more. The chain combines TRBV12-3 or TRBV12-4 with TRBJ2-1; D possibly corresponds to TRBD1 (6 bases). Trimming pared 3 bases from V and 8 bases from J, leaving 17 bases between. This CDR3 has 15 amino acids. The CDR3 DNA is TGTGCCAGCAGTTTCCCGGGAAGGGGGAAGGATGAGCAGTTCTTC. This encodes CASSFPGRGKDEQFF.

The chain is built from TRBV7-2 and TRBJ2-3; TRBD2 agrees at 12 bases. CDR3 size: 15 residues. From germline, CDR1 is SGHTA and CDR2 FQGNSA. Germline trimming cut 3 bases from V and 8 bases from J; bases unmatched to any gene: 6. The DNA for the CDR3 is TGTGCCAGCAGCTTCCCCCTAGCGGGGGGGGGTACGCAGTATTTT. Amino acids: CASSFPLAGGGTQYF.

V and J are TRBV20-1 and TRBJ2-2; the D gene is possibly TRBD1 (5 bases). CDR1 and CDR2 (germline): DFQATT, SNEGSKA (reference sequence). The CDR3 totals 12 residues. The V end was cut by 2 bases, the J end by 5 bases, with 6 bases between. CDR3 coding DNA: TGCAGTGCTAGACAGGGTACCGGGGAGCTGTTTTTT. Its translation: CSARQGTGELFF.

Only a few counts were recorded for this clonotype. Its ends do not fully match the called genes, so a read error is possible. CDR3 amino acids: CASSQDLRDAQYF. The CDR3 nucleotides read TGTGCCAGCAGCCAAGATCTAAGAGATGCGCAGTATTTT. V gene TRBV14 combines with J gene TRBJ2-3, with D unclear. Germline V gene lookup returns CDR1 SGHDN and CDR2 FVKESK. The CDR3 runs to 13 residues.

This clonotype showed up just a few times. This rearrangement joins TRBV10-3 to TRBJ2-3; tentative D call: TRBD1 (6 bases). The CDR3 covers 14 residues. Between the trimmed V and J ends, which lost 5 bases and 1 base, there was a span of 10 bases. CDR1 ENHRY and CDR2 SYGVKD come from the germline V gene. CDR3 in DNA: TGTGCCATCAGTTGGGACACAGGCACAGATACGCAGTATTTT. Translating gives CAISWDTGTDTQYF.

The chain is built from TRBV20-1 and TRBJ2-1, with TRBD2 matching 11 bases. V lost 3 bases, J lost 6 bases, and 7 bases stayed unmatched. This CDR3 comprises 15 residues. The V gene's germline CDR1 is DFQATT and CDR2 SNEGSKA (reference sequence). This CDR3 is CSARLAGGLGNEQFF. CDR3 bases: TGCAGTGCTAGGTTAGCGGGAGGGCTTGGCAATGAGCAGTTCTTC.

The chain carries TRBV20-1 and TRBJ2-1; 7 nucleotides line up with TRBD2. From germline, CDR1 is DFQATT and CDR2 SNEGSKA (reference sequence). V shed 4 bases and J 7 bases; nucleotides not matched to a gene: 16. The CDR3 contains 16 residues. CDR3 in DNA: TGCAGTGCTACTGTCCCCGGGGGGAGAAGAGGTAATGAGCAGTTCTTC. It encodes CSATVPGGRRGNEQFF.

This clonotype has more than one count but fewer than ten. This rearrangement joins TRBV5-1 to TRBJ2-5; D possibly corresponds to TRBD2 (5 bases). The CDR3 totals 12 residues. V lost 0 bases, J lost 9 bases, and 9 bases lay in between. Germline V gene sequence: CDR1 SGHRS, CDR2 YFSETQ. The CDR3 coding sequence is TGCGCCAGCAGCTTGGAAACCGGGGCCCAGTACTTC. It codes for CASSLETGAQYF.

The chain carries TRBV20-1 and TRBJ2-3; 9 bases are a match to TRBD2. Germline values: CDR1 DFQATT, CDR2 SNEGSKA (reference sequence). This CDR3 comprises 15 residues. With V trimmed by 0 bases and J by 4 bases, 5 bases remained unmatched. The CDR3: CSAREPSGTSDTQYF. The CDR3 DNA reads TGCAGTGCTAGAGAACCTAGCGGGACCTCAGATACGCAGTATTTT.

The chain couples TRBV10-3 to TRBJ2-3; D is possibly TRBD2 (5 bases). Trimming shortened V by 4 bases and J by 1 base, and 15 bases separated the two germline ends. Germline CDR1 reads ENHRY; CDR2 reads SYGVKD. The CDR3 spans 16 residues. The CDR3 loop reads CAISVDVEGGTDTQYF. The CDR3 DNA reads TGTGCCATCAGTGTCGACGTTGAGGGTGGCACAGATACGCAGTATTTT.

The chain combines TRBV5-1 with TRBJ1-4; TRBD1 might be the D (6 bases). Germline V CDR1 and CDR2: SGHRS, YFSETQ. Trimming left V 4 bases short and J 5 bases short, with 15 bases between. This CDR3 comprises 15 residues. Here the CDR3 DNA reads TGCGCCAGCAGCGTGGAGGGCAGGGGCAATGAAAAACTGTTTTTT. This sequence encodes CASSVEGRGNEKLFF.

J is TRBJ1-2 and V is TRBV6-5; D unclear. Per germline, CDR1 MNHEY and CDR2 SVGAGI. The V gene lost 8 bases and the J gene lost 3 bases, with 16 bases spanning the gap. CDR3 length equals 14 residues. DNA of the CDR3: TGTGCCAGCTCACTGGCACCAGTCGACTATGGCTACACCTTC. This encodes CASSLAPVDYGYTF.

This clonotype appeared a few times. The chain couples TRBV30 to TRBJ2-5; D uncertain. The CDR3 runs to 11 residues. V gave up 3 bases and J gave up 0 bases, with 2 bases separating them. CDR1 is GTSNPN, CDR2 SVGIG, per germline (reference sequence). The CDR3, as DNA: TGTGCCTGGAGAGACCAAGAGACCCAGTACTTC. Translated: CAWRDQETQYF.

The chain has TRBV28 and TRBJ1-4; a weak D match, TRBD1 (5 bases). The V end was cut by 6 bases, the J end by 8 bases, with 16 bases between. CDR1 and CDR2 from the germline V gene are MDHEN and SYDVKM. The CDR3 has 14 amino acids. CDR3 sequence: CASRGGNTKEKLFF. In DNA, the CDR3 is TGTGCCAGCAGGGGGGGGAATACGAAGGAAAAACTGTTTTTT.

The chain uses TRBV5-1 and TRBJ2-1, with 15 bases lining up with TRBD2. The germline gives CDR1 SGHRS, CDR2 YFSETQ. V shed 3 bases, J shed 10 bases, and the junction held 5 bases outside the gene matches. CDR3 size: 15 residues. The CDR3 DNA reads TGCGCCAGCAGCTCCGGACTAGCGGGGGGGCAAGAGCAGTTCTTC. This gives the protein CASSSGLAGGQEQFF.

This clonotype was detected only once. The chain uses TRBV6-1 and TRBJ1-5; D remains ambiguous. The V and J ends lost 2 bases and 4 bases respectively, with 6 bases between them. CDR3 length equals 13 residues. Germline lookup yields CDR1 MNHNS and CDR2 SASEGT. DNA of the CDR3: TGTGCCAGCAGTGAATCCGTAAATCAGCCCCAGCATTTT. This encodes CASSESVNQPQHF.

J is TRBJ2-4 and V is TRBV6-1; D possibly corresponds to TRBD1 (6 bases). V was trimmed by 4 bases and J by 2 bases, leaving 9 bases between them. Looked up from germline, CDR1 is MNHNS and CDR2 is SASEGT. This CDR3 contains 14 residues. The CDR3 region has the DNA TGTGCCAGCAGTGTGGGGACAACCAAAAACATTCAGTACTTC. As protein: CASSVGTTKNIQYF.

In this sample, this clonotype turned up a few times. The rearrangement uses TRBV6-5 and TRBJ1-4; a possible D gene is TRBD1 (5 bases). The V end lost 6 bases, the J end lost 5 bases, and 13 bases lay between the germline ends. CDR3 size: 14 residues. The V gene's germline CDR1 is MNHEY and CDR2 SVGAGI. CDR3: CASRVGGSNEKLFF. The CDR3 nucleotides read TGTGCCAGCAGGGTTGGGGGGTCGAATGAAAAACTGTTTTTT.

This chain uses TRBV20-1 with TRBJ1-1, with D possibly matching TRBD1 (6 bases). Trimming left V 4 bases short and J 4 bases short, with 10 bases between. The CDR3 spans 12 residues. Per germline, CDR1 DFQATT and CDR2 SNEGSKA (reference sequence). In nucleotides, the CDR3 is TGCAGTGCTACGAGGACAGCCACTGAAGCTTTCTTT. It translates to CSATRTATEAFF.

The chain links TRBV9 to TRBJ1-1; maybe TRBD1 (5 bases). The CDR3 extends over 13 amino acids. V was cut by 0 bases and J by 8 bases, with 11 bases left in between. Germline loops: CDR1 SGDLS, CDR2 YYNGEE. The DNA for the CDR3 is TGTGCCAGCAGCGTAGCTCAGGGTGGGGAAGCTTTCTTT. It translates to CASSVAQGGEAFF. The variable domain in full, with the rest retrieved from reference TRBV9 and TRBJ1-1, is DSGVTQTPKHLITATGQRVTLRCSPRSGDLSVYWYQQSLDQGLQFLIQYYNGEERAKGNILERFSAQQFPDLHSELNLSSLELGDSALYFCASSVAQGGEAFFGQGTRLTVV.

The CDR3 DNA reads as TGTGCCAGCAGCTTGGGGGGACAAAGGGCCTACGAGCAGTACTTC. It codes for CASSLGGQRAYEQYF. This chain connects TRBV5-6 to TRBJ2-7; possible D gene TRBD1, 6 bases. This CDR3 spans 15 amino acids. V lost 0 bases to trimming and J lost 2 bases, with 12 bases between them. CDR1 and CDR2 (germline): SGHDT, YYEEEE.

This chain joins TRBV6-2 or TRBV6-3 and TRBJ2-1; the match to TRBD1 covers 7 bases. The DNA end lines up better with TRBJ2-7; the J call may be wrong. The CDR3 runs to 13 residues. Per germline, CDR1 MNHEY and CDR2 SVGEGT. CDR3 DNA sequence: TGTGCCAGCAAAAGGACAGGAGTTTACGAGCAGTACTTC. This encodes CASKRTGVYEQYF.

This clonotype is a singleton in its sample. The germline gene is not matched at one end of the junction; a read error may be the cause. V is TRBV12-3 or TRBV12-4 and J is TRBJ1-5; TRBD1 is a possible D gene (5 bases). The CDR3 sequence is 15 residues long. The CDR3 protein is CASSFLQGSDQPQHF. The CDR3, as DNA: TGTGCCAGCAGTTTCCTGCAGGGTAGCGATCAGCCCCAGCATTTT.